The 32 T cell receptor beta chains below come from one sample, sequenced in a study of blood T cell repertoires in COVID-19. The repertoire was sequenced with immunoSEQ multiplex PCR; TCRdb's copy has only in-frame clones and lacks some. This sample has approximately 85,000 clones, with roughly 90% found just once. The sample comprised peripheral blood. The receptors stem from a man between 45 and 60 years old with active or convalescent COVID-19.

In the case of this clone: Other DNA sequences in this sample translate to the same CDR3. The chain employs TRBV6-5 and TRBJ1-2; TRBD1 might be the D (5 bases). CDR1 and CDR2 from the germline V gene are MNHEY and SVGAGI. Trimming removed 5 bases from V and 1 base from J, with 8 bases in between. The CDR3 is 13 residues long. CDR3 coding DNA: TGTGCCAGCAGTAGAGACAGTAACTATGGCTACACCTTC. It codes for CASSRDSNYGYTF.

The chain links TRBV5-1 to TRBJ2-5; TRBD1 matches at 7 bases. Germline V CDR1 and CDR2: SGHRS, YFSETQ. The J segment lost 3 bases and the V segment lost 3 bases, leaving 8 bases of the junction unmatched. The CDR3 has 15 residues. CDR3 sequence (DNA): TGCGCCAGCAGCTCCATAGTGGGGACAGAAGAGACCCAGTACTTC. Its protein product is CASSSIVGTEETQYF.

This rearrangement joins TRBV7-2 to TRBJ1-5; D is undetermined. Trimming removed 6 bases at V and 1 base at J, with 13 bases between. Germline CDR1 SGHTA, CDR2 FQGNSA. The CDR3 contains 15 residues. CDR3 amino acids: CASSSGTLSNQPQHF. The CDR3 DNA follows: TGTGCCAGCAGTAGCGGCACACTAAGCAATCAGCCCCAGCATTTT.

The V call is TRBV6-1, the J call TRBJ1-3; D remains unclear. Germline values: CDR1 MNHNS, CDR2 SASEGT. Trimming pared 1 base from V and 0 bases from J, leaving 10 bases between. There are 16 residues in the CDR3. The DNA for the CDR3 is TGTGCCAGCAGTGAAGACAGACAAGTCTCTGGAAACACCATATATTTT. Translated: CASSEDRQVSGNTIYF.

The chain employs TRBV30 and TRBJ1-5; TRBD1 matches at 9 bases. From germline, CDR1 is GTSNPN and CDR2 SVGIG (reference sequence). This CDR3 contains 14 residues. The trim removed 6 bases at V and 6 bases at J, leaving 9 bases unmatched. For the CDR3, the DNA is TGTGCCTGTTCAGTGACAGGGGGGAGTCAGCCCCAGCATTTT. Translated, it gives CACSVTGGSQPQHF.

The chain links TRBV27 to TRBJ2-3; TRBD2 aligns across 12 bases. The V gene end was trimmed by 4 bases and the J gene end by 6 bases; junction bases not matched to a gene: 14. Germline V gene lookup returns CDR1 MNHEY and CDR2 SMNVEV (reference sequence). This CDR3 is 18 amino acids long. Here the CDR3 reads CASSSRLAGEGTHDTQYF. In nucleotides, the CDR3 is TGTGCCAGCAGTTCCCGACTAGCGGGGGAGGGGACACATGATACGCAGTATTTT.

This clone occurred once. The chain has TRBV7-2 and TRBJ2-4; D is possibly TRBD2 (5 bases). The CDR3 extends over 14 amino acids. The V end was cut by 0 bases, the J end by 7 bases, with 10 bases between. Per the germline V gene, CDR1 is SGHTA and CDR2 is FQGNSA. This CDR3 is CASSLARTSNIQYF. The DNA of the CDR3 is TGTGCCAGCAGCTTAGCCCGGACTTCGAACATTCAGTACTTC.

The chain employs TRBV18 and TRBJ1-1; TRBD1 matches 10 bases. Per the germline V gene, CDR1 is KGHSH and CDR2 is LQKENI. V lost 3 bases, J lost 4 bases, and 2 bases stayed unmatched. This CDR3 is 14 amino acids long. CDR3 region: CASSPRDRGTEAFF. The DNA for the CDR3 is TGTGCCAGCTCACCCCGGGACAGGGGCACTGAAGCTTTCTTT.

The chain employs TRBV4-3 and TRBJ2-7; 7 bases are a match to TRBD1. In germline, CDR1 is LGHNA, CDR2 YSLEER. The length of the CDR3 is 14 residues. Trimming took 3 bases from V and 2 from J; bases not matched to a gene: 4. The CDR3 sequence: CASSHRQGTYEQYF. Written as DNA, the CDR3 is TGCGCCAGCAGCCACCGACAGGGAACCTACGAGCAGTACTTC.

V and J are TRBV20-1 and TRBJ2-7, with a weak D call TRBD1 (6 bases). The CDR3 is 11 residues long. In germline, CDR1 is DFQATT, CDR2 SNEGSKA (reference sequence). V dropped 6 bases and J dropped 4 bases, with 10 bases sitting between them. The CDR3 here is CSAYRAYEQYF. The DNA of the CDR3 is TGCAGTGCCTACAGGGCATACGAGCAGTACTTC.

The rearrangement uses TRBV5-6 and TRBJ1-1, with no clear D. CDR1 is SGHDT, CDR2 YYEEEE, per germline. CDR3 length equals 13 residues. Deletions cut 1 base from V and 1 base from J, with 5 bases between. The CDR3: CASSLPSNTEAFF. The CDR3 DNA reads TGTGCCAGCAGCTTGCCGTCGAACACTGAAGCTTTCTTT.

Written as DNA, the CDR3 is TGTGCCAGCTCACCACGAGGGACAGCTGCTGGAAACACCATATATTTT. It translates to CASSPRGTAAGNTIYF. The rearrangement uses TRBV18 and TRBJ1-3; 7 nucleotides align to TRBD1. V dropped 1 base and J dropped 2; count of bases not matched to a gene: 5. The CDR3 runs 16 residues. Germline lookup yields CDR1 KGHSH and CDR2 LQKENI.

This chain links TRBV24-1 with TRBJ2-1; 9 bases are a match to TRBD2. CDR1 is KGHDR, CDR2 SFDVKD, per germline. The CDR3 runs 15 residues. The ends lost 6 bases at V and 7 bases at J; junction bases unmatched: 9. CDR3 sequence (DNA): TGTGCCACCAGTTTGCGTGGCGGGGGGGCGAATGAGCAGTTCTTC. Translating it yields CATSLRGGGANEQFF.

This clone is a singleton in its sample. This rearrangement joins TRBV4-1 to TRBJ1-3; D uncertain. This CDR3 has 15 amino acids. V was pared by 0 bases and J by 5 bases, with 11 bases between. Germline CDR1 reads MGHRA; CDR2 reads YSYEKL. CDR3 loop: CASSQEARRRNTIYF. CDR3 in DNA: TGCGCCAGCAGCCAAGAAGCGCGTCGAAGAAACACCATATATTTT.

The genes are TRBV27 and TRBJ2-2; possible D gene TRBD1, 8 bases. Trimming cost V 5 bases and J 2 bases, with 15 bases left between them. The CDR3 is 16 amino acids. The germline gives CDR1 MNHEY, CDR2 SMNVEV (reference sequence). The CDR3 nucleotides read TGTGCCAGCAGTCCTACAGGGGGGGACAACACCGGGGAGCTGTTTTTT. Its protein product is CASSPTGGDNTGELFF.

The chain uses TRBV2 and TRBJ2-3; TRBD1 matches at 10 bases. CDR1 SNHLY and CDR2 FYNNEI come from the germline V gene. The CDR3 sequence is 15 residues long. Losses at the gene ends were 5 bases for V and 6 bases for J; bases not matched to a gene: 8. The CDR3 loop is CASSTDRGQADTQYF. The CDR3 coding sequence is TGTGCCAGCAGTACCGACAGGGGGCAGGCGGATACGCAGTATTTT.

The chain carries TRBV3-1 (or the pseudogene TRBV3-2) and TRBJ2-7, with 8 nucleotides matching TRBD2. The CDR3 runs 16 residues. CDR1 is LGHDT and CDR2 is YNNKEL in the germline V gene (reference sequence). J lost 3 bases, V lost 4 bases, and 11 bases had no gene match. The CDR3 DNA reads TGTGCCAGCAGCCCCCGTTCAGGTAGCGGGGTCTACGAGCAGTACTTC. This translates into CASSPRSGSGVYEQYF.

The J gene is TRBJ2-2, the V gene TRBV27; D might be TRBD1 (6 bases). CDR3 size: 16 residues. The germline V gene has CDR1 MNHEY and CDR2 SMNVEV (reference sequence). V lost 3 bases and J 0 bases, leaving 11 bases between the germline ends. CDR3 residues: CASSFLTGTNTGELFF. The DNA of the CDR3 is TGTGCCAGCAGTTTCTTGACAGGAACGAACACCGGGGAGCTGTTTTTT.

The chain combines TRBV9 with TRBJ2-1; weak D call: TRBD2 (5 bases). Trimming took off 4 bases at V and 9 bases at J, with 14 bases between the two ends. The CDR3 loop spans 13 amino acids. Per germline, CDR1 SGDLS and CDR2 YYNGEE. The CDR3 DNA reads TGTGCCAGCAGCCCTCTCCCGGGGAGTGAGCAGTTCTTC. Amino acid sequence: CASSPLPGSEQFF.

The chain links TRBV6-5 to TRBJ2-7; 8 nucleotides line up with TRBD1. Germline CDR1 reads MNHEY; CDR2 reads SVGAGI. The CDR3 sequence is 13 residues long. J lost 3 bases, V lost 8 bases, and 6 bases had no gene match. CDR3 in amino acids: CASGQGAFYEQYF. The CDR3 DNA reads TGTGCCAGCGGGCAGGGGGCGTTCTACGAGCAGTACTTC.

The rearrangement uses TRBV10-3 and TRBJ1-5, with D maybe TRBD1 (6 bases). V lost 3 bases and J 7 bases, leaving 13 bases between the germline ends. Germline CDR1 reads ENHRY; CDR2 reads SYGVKD. This CDR3 has 14 residues. The CDR3 spells CAISDPGDKQPQHF. In nucleotides, the CDR3 is TGTGCCATCAGTGATCCAGGGGACAAACAGCCCCAGCATTTT.

The rearrangement uses TRBV18 and TRBJ1-2; 8 positions match TRBD1. This CDR3 region has 18 residues. Germline V gene sequence: CDR1 KGHSH, CDR2 LQKENI. The junction had 14 bases not matched to a gene; V was cut back by 3 bases and J by 2 bases. The CDR3 DNA reads TGTGCCAGCTCACCCTCGCTAACGGGTGGGACAGGCAACTATGGCTACACCTTC. Translation: CASSPSLTGGTGNYGYTF.

J is TRBJ2-7 and V is TRBV6-2 or TRBV6-3, with 7 bases matching TRBD2. V lost 5 bases to trimming and J lost 7 bases; unmatched junction nucleotides: 5. The CDR3 is made up of 12 amino acids. Germline V lookup: CDR1 MNHEY, CDR2 SVGEGT. The CDR3 coding sequence is TGTGCCAGCAGTGGGACTACCATTGAGCAGTACTTC. Protein: CASSGTTIEQYF.

CDR3 sequence: CASSTGLAGGLFFRNEQFF. CDR3 DNA: TGTGCCAGTAGTACGGGACTAGCGGGAGGGTTGTTTTTCCGCAATGAGCAGTTCTTC. The genes are TRBV19 and TRBJ2-1, with 16 bases fitting TRBD2. V was pared by 4 bases and J by 6 bases, with 12 bases of the junction left unmatched. Germline V gene data show CDR1 as LNHDA and CDR2 as SQIVND (reference sequence). This CDR3 spans 19 amino acids.

The V call is TRBV11-2, the J call TRBJ1-5; D remains unclear. Germline lookup yields CDR1 SGHAT and CDR2 FQNNGV. The CDR3 has 13 amino acids. V was cut by 0 bases and J by 5 bases, with 5 bases left in between. The CDR3 DNA reads as TGTGCCAGCAGCTTAGATCGGGATCAGCCCCAGCATTTT. Amino acid sequence: CASSLDRDQPQHF.

Ten or more counts support this clone. The chain joins TRBV7-9 to TRBJ2-5, with TRBD1 identical over 7 bases. Germline loops: CDR1 SEHNR, CDR2 FQNEAQ (reference sequence). The CDR3 has 15 amino acids. The V gene end was trimmed by 4 bases and the J gene end by 2 bases; junction bases not matched to a gene: 7. The CDR3 sequence is CASSSRQGEQETQYF. The CDR3 DNA is TGTGCCAGCAGCTCCCGACAGGGAGAACAAGAGACCCAGTACTTC.

The gene calls are TRBV29-1 and TRBJ1-1; tentative D call: TRBD1 (5 bases). The V and J ends lost 6 bases and 4 bases respectively, with 12 bases between them. CDR1 is SQVTM, CDR2 ANQGSEA, per germline. The CDR3 runs 12 residues. The CDR3 DNA reads TGCAGCGTAATAAGGGGAACCACTGAAGCTTTCTTT. Its protein product is CSVIRGTTEAFF.

The V call is TRBV4-2, the J call TRBJ2-7; maybe TRBD1 (5 bases). With 0 bases removed from V and 0 bases from J, the gap between germline ends came to 12 bases. The CDR3 runs 16 residues. Germline V gene data show CDR1 as LGHNA and CDR2 as YNFKEQ. CDR3 sequence reads: CASSQEETAYSYEQYF. Here the CDR3 DNA reads TGTGCCAGCAGCCAAGAAGAGACAGCCTACTCCTACGAGCAGTACTTC.

V usage is TRBV4-2 and J usage is TRBJ2-3; possibly TRBD2 for D (6 bases). This CDR3 has 13 residues. V lost 3 bases to trimming and J lost 7 bases, with 11 bases between them. Germline loops: CDR1 LGHNA, CDR2 YNFKEQ. The DNA of the CDR3 is TGTGCCAGCAGCCAGGCACTAGCAAATACGCAGTATTTT. It specifies CASSQALANTQYF.

V and J are TRBV4-1 and TRBJ1-2; 7 nucleotides align to TRBD1. The CDR3 sequence is 14 residues long. CDR1 MGHRA and CDR2 YSYEKL come from the germline V gene. V lost 7 bases and J lost 4; bases outside the gene matches: 9. The CDR3 protein is CASNPGGTLYGYTF. DNA of the CDR3: TGCGCCAGCAACCCAGGGGGTACCCTCTATGGCTACACCTTC.

This chain uses TRBV2 with TRBJ1-5; no clear D. This CDR3 contains 16 residues. Trimming shortened V by 5 bases and J by 5 bases, and 19 bases separated the two germline ends. From germline, CDR1 is SNHLY and CDR2 FYNNEI. The CDR3 DNA sequence: TGTGCCAGCAGTTCGAACGGACCTGGAGGAGATCAGCCCCAGCATTTT. Translation: CASSSNGPGGDQPQHF. The whole variable domain, filled in from reference TRBV2 and TRBJ1-5, reads EPEVTQTPSHQVTQMGQEVILRCVPISNHLYFYWYRQILGQKVEFLVSFYNNEISEKSEIFDDQFSVERPDGSNFTLKIRSTKLEDSAMYFCASSSNGPGGDQPQHFGDGTRLSIL.

In its sample, this clone was seen once. The chain combines TRBV2 with TRBJ1-1; D uncertain. The CDR3 sequence is 16 residues long. Germline assignment: CDR1 SNHLY and CDR2 FYNNEI. V was trimmed by 2 bases and J by 1 base, leaving 14 bases between them. CDR3 sequence reads: CASSESSSLGNTEAFF. The CDR3 DNA is TGTGCCAGCAGTGAATCTTCATCCCTCGGGAACACTGAAGCTTTCTTT.